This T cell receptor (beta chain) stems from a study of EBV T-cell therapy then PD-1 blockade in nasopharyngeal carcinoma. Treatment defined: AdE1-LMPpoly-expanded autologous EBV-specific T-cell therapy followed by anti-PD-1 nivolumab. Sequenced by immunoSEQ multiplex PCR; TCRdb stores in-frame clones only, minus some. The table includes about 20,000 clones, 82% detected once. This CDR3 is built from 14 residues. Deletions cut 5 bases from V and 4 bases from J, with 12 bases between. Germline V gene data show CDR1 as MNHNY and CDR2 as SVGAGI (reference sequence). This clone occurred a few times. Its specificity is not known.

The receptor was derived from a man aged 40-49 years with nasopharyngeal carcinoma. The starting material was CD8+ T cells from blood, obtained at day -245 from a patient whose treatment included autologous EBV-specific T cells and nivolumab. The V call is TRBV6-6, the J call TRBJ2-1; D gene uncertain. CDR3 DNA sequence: TGTGCCAGCAGTCGACCGACGGGTTACAATGAGCAGTTCTTC. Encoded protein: CASSRPTGYNEQFF.